This entry lists 23 T cell receptor beta chains sequenced from one sample in a study of post-analysis software for immune sequencing data. Every TCR beta cDNA library bore unique molecular identifiers. Each CDR3 protein is one row after TCRdb ran MiXCR on the PCR reads. Here the sample spans 600,000 to 750,000 distinct CDR3 sequences, roughly three fifths being singletons. These receptors are not linked to any known antigen. Study observations and caveats: Elevated frequency relative to controls characterized several TRBV segments in patients, TRBV5-6, TRBV5-1 and TRBV20-1 among them.

The sample taken for sequencing was blood. The receptor set was obtained from a girl aged 2 to 9 with multiple sclerosis.

V gene TRBV12-3 or TRBV12-4 combines with J gene TRBJ2-3; D may be TRBD2 (5 bases). Trimming cost V 6 bases and J 3 bases, with 10 bases left between them. The CDR3 has 13 amino acids. The CDR3 DNA reads TGTGCCAGCAGCCCAGGACTTACAGATACGCAGTATTTT. Translation: CASSPGLTDTQYF.

This clonotype was seen a handful of times. The chain combines TRBV24-1 with TRBJ2-3; D may be TRBD1 (6 bases). V gave up 3 bases and J gave up 2 bases, with 11 bases separating them. Per germline, CDR1 KGHDR and CDR2 SFDVKD. This CDR3 is 15 amino acids long. CDR3 DNA: TGTGCCACCAGTGATCCCCGGACAGTCACAGATACGCAGTATTTT. It yields the protein CATSDPRTVTDTQYF.

The chain joins TRBV29-1 to TRBJ2-7; 7 positions match TRBD2. The CDR3 is 12 residues long. V was clipped by 7 bases and J by 2 bases; unmatched bases: 5. The germline gives CDR1 SQVTM, CDR2 ANQGSEA. For the CDR3, the DNA is TGCAGCGCCCTAGCGGCAGCCTACGAGCAGTACTTC. This encodes CSALAAAYEQYF.

This clonotype was found a few times. The gene calls are TRBV6-5 and TRBJ1-1; no clear D. The V end lost 6 bases, the J end lost 5 bases, and 16 bases lay between the germline ends. The CDR3 has 14 amino acids. Germline V gene data show CDR1 as MNHEY and CDR2 as SVGAGI. The CDR3 region has the DNA TGTGCCAGCAGCCTCCATGGAGGGAGGACTGAAGCTTTCTTT. Translated: CASSLHGGRTEAFF.

Only a few counts were recorded for this clonotype. V and J are TRBV20-1 and TRBJ1-5, with TRBD1 matching 8 bases. V lost 6 bases, J lost 5 bases, and 9 bases stayed unmatched. The length of the CDR3 is 14 residues. CDR1 and CDR2 (germline): DFQATT, SNEGSKA (reference sequence). The CDR3, as DNA: TGCAGTGCCGTCCGGACAGGGAGAGATCAGCCCCAGCATTTT. Translation: CSAVRTGRDQPQHF.

The chain joins TRBV4-2 to TRBJ2-5; 11 positions agree with TRBD2. CDR1 and CDR2 (germline): LGHNA, YNFKEQ. V lost 0 bases and J lost 1; bases outside the gene matches: 1. This CDR3 has 16 residues. The DNA of the CDR3 is TGTGCCAGCAGCCAAGAGGGGACTAGCGGCCAAGAGACCCAGTACTTC. It translates to CASSQEGTSGQETQYF.

This clonotype has a handful of counts. The gene calls are TRBV29-1 and TRBJ2-3; D might be TRBD2 (5 bases). The germline gives CDR1 SQVTM, CDR2 ANQGSEA. The CDR3 loop spans 14 amino acids. Trimming cost V 7 bases and J 0 bases, with 14 bases left between them. The CDR3: CSAQEATSTDTQYF. The CDR3 nucleotides are TGCAGCGCCCAGGAGGCAACTAGCACAGATACGCAGTATTTT.

The rearrangement uses TRBV5-1 and TRBJ2-1; 7 positions match TRBD2. Germline-derived CDR1 and CDR2 are SGHRS and YFSETQ. The CDR3 contains 16 residues. J gave up 3 bases and V 0 bases, and 6 bases lay outside the gene matches. This CDR3 reads CASSLAAGEVYNEQFF. CDR3 nucleotides: TGCGCCAGCAGCTTGGCCGCGGGGGAAGTCTACAATGAGCAGTTCTTC.

The table lists this clonotype with a few counts. The V and J genes are TRBV5-4 and TRBJ2-1, with 7 bases that match TRBD1. The V gene's germline CDR1 is SGHNT and CDR2 YYREEE (reference sequence). The ends lost 4 bases at V and 7 bases at J; junction bases unmatched: 14. The length of the CDR3 is 16 residues. The CDR3 is CASSNLRQGALNEQFF. CDR3 DNA sequence: TGTGCCAGCAGCAACCTACGACAGGGCGCTCTTAATGAGCAGTTCTTC. The full variable domain, rest sourced from reference TRBV5-4 and TRBJ2-1, is ETGVTQSPTHLIKTRGQQVTLRCSSQSGHNTVSWYQQALGQGPQFIFQYYREEENGRGNFPPRFSGLQFPNYSSELNVNALELDDSALYLCASSNLRQGALNEQFFGPGTRLTVL.

The J gene is TRBJ1-2, the V gene TRBV12-3 or TRBV12-4; 7 nucleotides align to TRBD1. With V trimmed by 1 base and J by 7 bases, 6 bases remained unmatched. The CDR3 has 14 residues. CDR3 coding DNA: TGTGCCAGCAGTTTAGGGACAGGTCGTTCTGGCTACACCTTC. Protein sequence: CASSLGTGRSGYTF.

The genes are TRBV29-1 and TRBJ2-5; D is uncertain. CDR3 length: 10 residues. V dropped 6 bases and J dropped 0 bases, with 2 bases sitting between them. CDR1 is SQVTM, CDR2 ANQGSEA, per germline. CDR3 residues: CSVYQETQYF. The CDR3, as DNA: TGCAGCGTCTACCAAGAGACCCAGTACTTC.

The chain carries TRBV4-2 and TRBJ2-4; 7 nucleotides match TRBD2. The end of the DNA aligns better with TRBJ2-5, so the J call may be wrong. Germline loops: CDR1 LGHNA, CDR2 YNFKEQ. This CDR3 spans 14 amino acids. The CDR3 coding sequence is TGTGCCAGCAGCCAAGAGGGGGGGTGGGAGACCCAGTACTTC. Amino acids: CASSQEGGWETQYF.

The rearrangement uses TRBV20-1 and TRBJ2-1; D tentatively fits TRBD1 or TRBD2 (5 bases each). Per germline, CDR1 DFQATT and CDR2 SNEGSKA (reference sequence). The CDR3 is 15 amino acids. V lost 3 bases and J 6 bases, leaving 18 bases between the germline ends. This chain's CDR3 is CSASPPGPMGNEQFF. For the CDR3, the DNA is TGCAGTGCTAGCCCCCCGGGACCTATGGGCAATGAGCAGTTCTTC.

The chain has TRBV3-1 and TRBJ2-3; D is unresolved. V lost 4 bases, J lost 1 base, and 12 bases lay in between. The CDR3 is 15 amino acids. The germline gives CDR1 LGHDT, CDR2 YNNKEL (reference sequence). In DNA form, the CDR3 reads TGTGCCAGCAGCCGAAACTCTAAACGCACAGATACGCAGTATTTT. Translation: CASSRNSKRTDTQYF.

This clonotype was picked up a small number of times. The chain carries TRBV5-6 and TRBJ2-4; unclear D gene. V was clipped by 4 bases and J by 1 base, with 12 bases between them. This CDR3 has 15 residues. The V gene's germline CDR1 is SGHDT and CDR2 YYEEEE. The CDR3 coding sequence is TGTGCCAGCAGCCGGCGGCTTTTCGCCAAAAACATTCAGTACTTC. Its protein is CASSRRLFAKNIQYF. Based on the CDR3 plus reference TRBV5-6 and TRBJ2-4, the full variable domain is DAGVTQSPTHLIKTRGQQVTLRCSPKSGHDTVSWYQQALGQGPQFIFQYYEEEERQRGNFPDRFSGHQFPNYSSELNVNALLLGDSALYLCASSRRLFAKNIQYFGAGTRLSVL.

The V and J genes are TRBV6-5 and TRBJ2-3; D not resolved. CDR3 length equals 16 residues. The V end lost 0 bases, the J end lost 0 bases, and 10 bases lay between the germline ends. Looked up from germline, CDR1 is MNHEY and CDR2 is SVGAGI. The CDR3, as DNA: TGTGCCAGCAGTTACTCACGAACCACTAGCACAGATACGCAGTATTTT. It encodes CASSYSRTTSTDTQYF.

About this clonotype itself: The junction departs from the called germline gene at one end, perhaps through a read error. This chain links TRBV10-3 with TRBJ2-3; D possibly corresponds to TRBD2 (5 bases). The CDR3 is made up of 16 amino acids. Germline V lookup: CDR1 ENHRY, CDR2 SYGVKD. The CDR3 region is CAISEKPSSVADTQYF. CDR3 bases: TGTGCCATCAGTGAAAAACCTAGCAGTGTGGCAGATACACAGTATTTT.

The chain carries TRBV7-2 and TRBJ2-3; D perhaps matches TRBD1 (6 bases). The ends were cut back, 7 bases at V and 4 bases at J, with 9 bases in the middle. The CDR3 extends over 12 amino acids. Germline values: CDR1 SGHTA, CDR2 FQGNSA. The CDR3 loop reads CASNRDADTQYF. The DNA for the CDR3 is TGTGCCAGCAACAGGGACGCAGATACGCAGTATTTT. Supplemented by reference TRBV7-2 and TRBJ2-3, the full variable domain reads GAGVSQSPSNKVTEKGKDVELRCDPISGHTALYWYRQSLGQGLEFLIYFQGNSAPDKSGLPSDRFSAERTGGSVSTLTIQRTQQEDSAVYLCASNRDADTQYFGPGTRLTVL.

This clonotype was recorded a few times. V and J are TRBV2 and TRBJ1-5; D possibly corresponds to TRBD1 (5 bases). The germline V gene encodes CDR1 SNHLY and CDR2 FYNNEI. V was shortened by 7 bases and J by 3 bases, with 19 bases between the two germline ends. This CDR3 is 16 amino acids long. The CDR3: CASKGTPRDTNQPQHF. CDR3 DNA: TGTGCCAGCAAGGGGACCCCTAGGGATACCAATCAGCCCCAGCATTTT.

In its sample, this clonotype was seen a few times. This sequence joins TRBV4-2 and TRBJ2-5; D is possibly TRBD1 (5 bases). Germline CDR1 and CDR2: LGHNA and YNFKEQ. Trimming took off 3 bases at V and 2 bases at J, with 13 bases between the two ends. The CDR3 consists of 15 residues. CDR3 DNA sequence: TGTGCCAGCAGCCAGGACCGACAGTTACAAGAGACCCAGTACTTC. It yields the protein CASSQDRQLQETQYF.

This chain connects TRBV6-5 to TRBJ2-3, with TRBD2 matching 10 bases. Per germline, CDR1 MNHEY and CDR2 SVGAGI. V shed 0 bases, J shed 4 bases, and the junction held 22 bases outside the gene matches. This CDR3 has 22 residues. CDR3: CASSYSGVFRAASGGSADTQYF. The DNA for the CDR3 is TGTGCCAGCAGTTACTCGGGTGTGTTCCGGGCCGCTAGCGGGGGTTCAGCAGATACGCAGTATTTT.

This rearrangement joins TRBV7-3 to TRBJ2-1; D not resolved. V dropped 4 bases and J dropped 6 bases, with 10 bases sitting between them. This CDR3 is 13 amino acids long. Germline lookup yields CDR1 SGHTA and CDR2 FQGTGA. Here the CDR3 reads CASSSTFGNEQFF. The CDR3 DNA reads TGTGCCAGCAGCTCGACTTTTGGCAATGAGCAGTTCTTC.

The chain links TRBV20-1 to TRBJ2-7; D uncertain. Germline lookup yields CDR1 DFQATT and CDR2 SNEGSKA (reference sequence). Trimming removed 6 bases from V and 4 bases from J, with 13 bases in between. This CDR3 spans 12 amino acids. The CDR3 loop is CSAPVTRYEQYF. DNA for the CDR3: TGCAGTGCCCCAGTCACCCGGTACGAGCAGTACTTC.